The clone carrying this TCR beta chain has only a few counts. Enrollees, roughly 18 to 90 years old, lived in 24 US areas. Participant-reported clinical history was the basis for cohort assignment. These data belong to a study of blood T cell repertoires in COVID-19. Study-level information: The United States, Italy and Spain provided the acute and convalescent COVID-19 samples.

CDR1 is SGHTA, CDR2 FQGNSA, per germline. This CDR3 is 16 amino acids long. Losses at the gene ends were 6 bases for V and 4 bases for J; bases not matched to a gene: 8. How the authors handled the data: Estimates of nucleated cell counts were drawn from the amplification of reference gene primers. Sequenced by immunoSEQ multiplex PCR; TCRdb stores in-frame clones only, minus some. V, J and clone size are taken as reported in that table, and D and trimming were inferred from the DNA itself. Of roughly 150,000 clones listed, about 84% are singletons. The source of this sequence is a woman aged 40 to 50 with acute COVID-19. Material: PBMCs or T cells enriched from blood (not recorded which). This chain links TRBV7-2 with TRBJ2-2; TRBD2 matches 10 bases. The chain's CDR3 is CASSRAGGQVTGELFF. The CDR3 nucleotides are TGTGCCAGCAGTAGAGCGGGAGGGCAGGTCACCGGGGAGCTGTTTTTT.